The text below deals with one TCR beta chain. Its matching antigen is unknown. The data were taken from a study of CD8 T cells in ankylosing spondylitis. General study points: Ankylosing spondylitis blood seemed to carry a telltale TCR beta motif made of about 8 highly homologous variants. Before this, some motif variants had been reported in reactive arthritis synovial fluid and blood. The study looked at matched synovial fluid samples from ankylosing spondylitis patients. Disease-linked clones were reported to be significantly enriched there. Clones that were linked to disease were CD8+ and were relatively rare in peripheral blood.

From the 5' RACE reads, TCRdb called clonotypes with MiXCR, one entry per CDR3 protein. The sample includes a few hundred thousand distinct CDR3 sequences, approximately 20% of them seen just once. CDR1 and CDR2 (germline): MGHDK, SYGVNS. The CDR3 loop spans 14 amino acids. The germline V and J ends were trimmed by 8 bases and 4 bases, with 15 bases remaining between them. Sequences were obtained from blood, either unsorted or a sorted T cell fraction (not recorded which). V usage is TRBV25-1 and J usage is TRBJ2-1; D possibly uses TRBD1 or TRBD2 (7 bases each). This receptor was taken from a male donor with ankylosing spondylitis or in good health (not recorded which). The DNA for the CDR3 is TGTGCCAGCTGCCAGGGGGGGCATTACAATGAGCAGTTCTTC. As protein: CASCQGGHYNEQFF. The variable domain in full, completed from reference TRBV25-1 and TRBJ2-1, reads EADIYQTPRYLVIGTGKKITLECSQTMGHDKMYWYQQDPGMELHLIHYSYGVNSTEKGDLSSESTVSRIRTEHFPLTLESARPSHTSQYLCASCQGGHYNEQFFGPGTRLTVL.